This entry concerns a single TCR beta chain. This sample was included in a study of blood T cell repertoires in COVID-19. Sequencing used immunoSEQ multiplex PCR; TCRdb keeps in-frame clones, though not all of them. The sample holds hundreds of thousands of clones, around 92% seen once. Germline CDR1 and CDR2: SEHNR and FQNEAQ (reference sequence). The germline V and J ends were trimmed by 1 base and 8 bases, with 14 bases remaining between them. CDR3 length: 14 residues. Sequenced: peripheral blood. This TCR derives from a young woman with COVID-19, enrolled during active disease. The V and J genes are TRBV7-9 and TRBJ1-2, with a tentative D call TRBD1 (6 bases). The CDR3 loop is CASSLEQGSRGYTF. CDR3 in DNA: TGTGCCAGCAGCTTAGAACAGGGATCACGGGGCTACACCTTC.